A single sample is the source of the 25 T cell receptor beta chains below, sequenced in a study of regulatory T cells in long-lasting Graves disease. Arm-PCR of CDR3 regions with iRepertoire HTBI primers generated TCR beta libraries. One entry per CDR3 protein, called by TCRdb with MiXCR from the multiplex PCR reads. This table holds 200,000 to 250,000 distinct CDR3 sequences, approximately 16% found once. Time point: newly diagnosed GD, antithyroid drugs for less than 3 months. PBMCs were the source of the RNA used for TCR sequencing. The sample in question was peripheral blood mononuclear cells (PBMCs), obtained at new diagnosis, from a patient treated with antithyroid drugs. Source of these receptors: a female donor with Graves disease.

The sample holds many counts of this clonotype. The chain carries TRBV14 and TRBJ2-7; 9 nucleotides agree with TRBD1. This CDR3 has 13 amino acids. CDR1 is SGHDN, CDR2 FVKESK, per germline. V lost 7 bases to trimming and J lost 1 base; unmatched junction nucleotides: 2. The CDR3 region is CASKDRGSYEQYF. The CDR3 DNA is TGTGCCAGCAAGGACAGGGGATCCTACGAGCAGTACTTC. Variable domain in full (rest from reference TRBV14 and TRBJ2-7): EAGVTQFPSHSVIEKGQTVTLRCDPISGHDNLYWYRRVMGKEIKFLLHFVKESKQDESGMPNNRFLAERTGGTYSTLKVQPAELEDSGVYFCASKDRGSYEQYFGPGTRLTVT.

The rearrangement uses TRBV6-1 and TRBJ1-2; D unresolved. This CDR3 spans 13 amino acids. Looked up from germline, CDR1 is MNHNS and CDR2 is SASEGT. V gave up 6 bases and J gave up 1 base, with 9 bases separating them. CDR3 coding DNA: TGTGCCAGCAGGATCGACAATAACTATGGCTACACCTTC. Translation: CASRIDNNYGYTF.

The chain employs TRBV7-9 and TRBJ1-2; 11 positions match TRBD1. This CDR3 is built from 15 residues. V was pared by 5 bases and J by 8 bases, with 10 bases of the junction left unmatched. Germline V gene sequence: CDR1 SEHNR, CDR2 FQNEAQ (reference sequence). The DNA for the CDR3 is TGTGCCAGCAGCCCCACCGGGACAGGGGGTTGGGGCTACACCTTC. Translation gives CASSPTGTGGWGYTF.

This clonotype was found many times. V usage is TRBV18 and J usage is TRBJ1-1; weak D call: TRBD1 (6 bases). V lost 1 base and J lost 6, with 12 bases in between. Germline V gene lookup returns CDR1 KGHSH and CDR2 LQKENI. This CDR3 contains 14 residues. The CDR3 nucleotides are TGTGCCAGCTCACCACAGGGGGGATTGGCTGAAGCTTTCTTT. This translates into CASSPQGGLAEAFF.

CDR3 in amino acids: CASGPSGRRWAGTQYF. Here the CDR3 DNA reads TGTGCCAGCGGACCTAGCGGGAGGAGGTGGGCCGGTACGCAGTATTTT. The J gene is TRBJ2-3, the V gene TRBV2; 11 bases map to TRBD2. Germline CDR1 reads SNHLY; CDR2 reads FYNNEI. CDR3 size: 16 residues. The V and J ends lost 8 bases and 8 bases, in that order; junction bases with no gene match: 15.

This clonotype was recorded at least ten times. V and J are TRBV20-1 and TRBJ2-5, with TRBD2 identical over 8 bases. There are 14 residues in the CDR3. The germline gives CDR1 DFQATT, CDR2 SNEGSKA (reference sequence). V shed 6 bases and J 3 bases; nucleotides not matched to a gene: 9. For the CDR3, the DNA is TGCAGTGCACTCCGGGGGGGGGCGGAAGAGACCCAGTACTTC. Its translation is CSALRGGAEETQYF.

This clonotype was seen many times. The chain employs TRBV10-3 and TRBJ1-1; possibly TRBD1 for D (5 bases). V lost 2 bases and J 0 bases, leaving 7 bases between the germline ends. Germline values: CDR1 ENHRY, CDR2 SYGVKD. This CDR3 contains 14 residues. The CDR3 sequence: CAISEGTLNTEAFF. The CDR3 DNA reads TGTGCCATCAGTGAGGGGACGTTGAACACTGAAGCTTTCTTT.

This clonotype was observed many times. The chain carries TRBV11-2 and TRBJ2-2; no clear D gene. This CDR3 comprises 17 residues. The V and J ends lost 5 bases and 0 bases respectively, with 16 bases between them. Germline CDR1 and CDR2: SGHAT and FQNNGV. CDR3 loop: CASSISPLTANTGELFF. The CDR3 DNA sequence: TGTGCCAGCAGCATATCCCCCCTGACCGCGAACACCGGGGAGCTGTTTTTT.

This clonotype was seen once. The chain joins TRBV16 to TRBJ1-2; D may be TRBD1 (6 bases). Looked up from germline, CDR1 is KGHSY and CDR2 is FQNENV. This CDR3 has 16 amino acids. The V and J ends lost 2 bases and 2 bases respectively, with 15 bases between them. The CDR3 loop reads CASSQVPQGINYGYTF. Written as DNA, the CDR3 is TGTGCCAGCAGCCAAGTGCCGCAGGGGATAAACTATGGCTACACCTTC.

In regard to this clonotype: This probably arose from a read error, given a far larger clone one base away. This sequence joins TRBV7-9 and TRBJ2-7, with D hard to call. CDR3 length: 17 amino acids. From germline, CDR1 is SEHNR and CDR2 FQNEAQ (reference sequence). Trimming left V 2 bases short and J 7 bases short, with 24 bases between. CDR3 in amino acids: CASSLRPMPSLGGEQYF. CDR3 bases: TGTGCCAGCAGCTTAAGGCCCATGCCTTCCCTGGGCGGTGAGCAGTACTTC.

At least ten counts were recorded for this clonotype. V usage is TRBV24-1 and J usage is TRBJ1-5, with 10 nucleotides matching TRBD1. The CDR3 loop spans 18 amino acids. With 4 bases clipped from V and 1 base from J, the junction kept 9 bases outside the gene matches. The V gene's germline CDR1 is KGHDR and CDR2 SFDVKD. The CDR3 is CATSEPGTGDSSNQPQHF. DNA of the CDR3: TGTGCCACCAGTGAACCCGGGACAGGGGATTCGAGCAATCAGCCCCAGCATTTT.

This clonotype appeared many times. The V and J genes are TRBV7-8 and TRBJ1-1, with unresolved D. There are 15 residues in the CDR3. V was trimmed by 5 bases and J by 3 bases, leaving 16 bases between them. Germline V gene sequence: CDR1 SGHVS, CDR2 FQNEAQ. CDR3 sequence reads: CASSTSTWEDTEAFF. CDR3 in DNA: TGTGCCAGCAGCACGTCTACATGGGAGGACACTGAAGCTTTCTTT.

This clonotype was counted ten times or more. The rearrangement uses TRBV7-9 and TRBJ2-7; D perhaps matches TRBD1 (5 bases). V was trimmed by 1 base and J by 3 bases, leaving 10 bases between them. CDR1 is SEHNR, CDR2 FQNEAQ, per germline (reference sequence). This CDR3 contains 14 residues. The DNA for the CDR3 is TGTGCCAGCAGCTTAGGGGGCGTACGCTACGAGCAGTACTTC. It encodes CASSLGGVRYEQYF.

This clonotype was seen ten or more times. V gene TRBV28 combines with J gene TRBJ2-7; 7 bases match TRBD1. Germline trimming cut 5 bases from V and 5 bases from J; bases unmatched to any gene: 9. The CDR3 is made up of 14 amino acids. Germline loops: CDR1 MDHEN, CDR2 SYDVKM. The CDR3 DNA reads TGTGCCAGCAGTCTTCCGACAGGGCTCCACGAGCAGTACTTC. Protein: CASSLPTGLHEQYF.

This clonotype was counted at least ten times. The gene calls are TRBV12-3 or TRBV12-4 and TRBJ2-2, with 7 bases matching TRBD2. This CDR3 spans 13 amino acids. The junction had 4 bases not matched to a gene; V was cut back by 6 bases and J by 6 bases. The CDR3 loop reads CASREGLAGELFF. The CDR3 DNA sequence: TGTGCCAGCAGGGAAGGACTAGCCGGGGAGCTGTTTTTT.

Many counts were recorded for this clonotype. The chain couples TRBV3-1 to TRBJ2-2; 7 bases align to TRBD2. V trimming: 5 bases; J trimming: 5 bases; junction bases outside the gene matches: 5. The CDR3 runs 14 residues. Looked up from germline, CDR1 is LGHDT and CDR2 is YNNKEL (reference sequence). Written as DNA, the CDR3 is TGTGCCAGCAGCAGGGAGGGCCTTACCGGGGAGCTGTTTTTT. Protein product: CASSREGLTGELFF.

The sample holds many counts of this clonotype. The V gene is TRBV6-5, the J gene TRBJ2-7; D possibly corresponds to TRBD1 (6 bases). The CDR3 has 14 amino acids. The germline gives CDR1 MNHEY, CDR2 SVGAGI. V was trimmed by 2 bases and J by 2 bases, leaving 10 bases between them. This CDR3 is CASSYVTGAYEQYF. DNA of the CDR3: TGTGCCAGCAGTTACGTGACAGGAGCCTACGAGCAGTACTTC.

This clonotype was seen ten or more times. J is TRBJ2-7 and V is TRBV6-1; D remains unclear. Germline lookup yields CDR1 MNHNS and CDR2 SASEGT. This CDR3 is 12 amino acids long. Trimming pared 0 bases from V and 1 base from J, leaving 1 base between. This chain's CDR3 is CASSEASYEQYF. The CDR3 bases are TGTGCCAGCAGTGAAGCATCCTACGAGCAGTACTTC.

The V gene is TRBV9, the J gene TRBJ2-2, with 16 nucleotides matching TRBD2. Germline loops: CDR1 SGDLS, CDR2 YYNGEE. The CDR3 is 19 residues long. After removal of 0 bases from V and 6 bases from J, the junction contained 8 bases not matched to a gene. CDR3 sequence reads: CASSVEGTSGRAVAGELFF. The CDR3 bases are TGTGCCAGCAGCGTAGAGGGGACTAGCGGGAGGGCCGTTGCCGGGGAGCTGTTTTTT.

V gene TRBV2 combines with J gene TRBJ2-7; 7 bases line up with TRBD2. This CDR3 contains 14 residues. Germline loops: CDR1 SNHLY, CDR2 FYNNEI. With V trimmed by 5 bases and J by 2 bases, 6 bases remained unmatched. For the CDR3, the DNA is TGTGCCAGCAGTCCCCCGGCGGGGGCCTACGAGCAGTACTTC. Protein sequence: CASSPPAGAYEQYF.

This clonotype was picked up many times. The V and J genes are TRBV14 and TRBJ1-5; D gene ambiguous. CDR3 length: 13 residues. Trimming shortened V by 2 bases and J by 5 bases, and 7 bases separated the two germline ends. Per germline, CDR1 SGHDN and CDR2 FVKESK. The CDR3, as DNA: TGTGCCAGCAGCCAATACCGGGATCAGCCCCAGCATTTT. Protein sequence: CASSQYRDQPQHF.

This clonotype was observed many times. The J gene is TRBJ2-5, the V gene TRBV20-1; D is possibly TRBD2 (6 bases). The germline V gene encodes CDR1 DFQATT and CDR2 SNEGSKA (reference sequence). Trimming cost V 2 bases and J 4 bases, with 14 bases left between them. The CDR3 covers 14 residues. The CDR3 sequence is CSARLSGGRETQYF. The CDR3 bases are TGCAGTGCTAGACTTAGCGGAGGCCGAGAGACCCAGTACTTC.

The V gene is TRBV6-1, the J gene TRBJ2-3; 12 bases are a match to TRBD2. V lost 3 bases, J lost 5 bases, and 3 bases stayed unmatched. Looked up from germline, CDR1 is MNHNS and CDR2 is SASEGT. There are 15 residues in the CDR3. CDR3 DNA sequence: TGTGCCAGCAGTGAGGGGGGACTAGCGGGAGATACGCAGTATTTT. As protein: CASSEGGLAGDTQYF.

The table lists this clonotype with many counts. The chain combines TRBV7-9 with TRBJ2-6, with 9 bases aligning to TRBD1. V trimming: 5 bases; J trimming: 2 bases; junction bases outside the gene matches: 7. Looked up from germline, CDR1 is SEHNR and CDR2 is FQNEAQ (reference sequence). The CDR3 totals 17 residues. The CDR3, as DNA: TGTGCCAGCAGCCGAGGGACAGGGAACACTGGGGCCAACGTCCTGACTTTC. Its translation: CASSRGTGNTGANVLTF.

As to this clonotype: A much larger clone is a single base away; this may be a read error. This chain uses TRBV27 with TRBJ2-5; 8 bases fit TRBD1. The last part of the DNA fits TRBJ2-1 better; the J call may be wrong. The CDR3 contains 16 residues. CDR1 is MNHEY, CDR2 SMNVEV, per germline (reference sequence). The CDR3 loop is CASSLDSTGASYEQFF. The CDR3 nucleotides read TGTGCCAGCAGTTTGGATTCGACAGGGGCCTCTTACGAGCAGTTCTTC.